Listed here is a single TCR beta chain. Its antigen remains unidentified. The sample originates from a study of T cell responses to AZD1222 COVID-19 vaccine. Notes on the study in general: The sample set comprised mostly white British donors with more females, and clonal diversity was possibly underestimated. Mapped onto spike, vaccine-associated CD4 TCRs spanned it and were dominant at 160-218 and 743-854.

Measured with immunoSEQ multiplex PCR; TCRdb has only the in-frame clones, and not every one. The data contain 90,000 to 150,000 clones, roughly 90% of them singletons. Per germline, CDR1 LGHNA and CDR2 YSLEER. Trimming shortened V by 0 bases and J by 0 bases, and 6 bases separated the two germline ends. CDR3 size: 15 residues. The chain employs TRBV4-3 and TRBJ1-3; D uncertain. The receptor was derived from an adult in good health. The sample in question was peripheral blood, obtained on day 0 of AZD1222 vaccination. The CDR3 sequence: CASSQEVTSGNTIYF. CDR3 sequence (DNA): TGCGCCAGCAGCCAAGAGGTAACCTCTGGAAACACCATATATTTT.